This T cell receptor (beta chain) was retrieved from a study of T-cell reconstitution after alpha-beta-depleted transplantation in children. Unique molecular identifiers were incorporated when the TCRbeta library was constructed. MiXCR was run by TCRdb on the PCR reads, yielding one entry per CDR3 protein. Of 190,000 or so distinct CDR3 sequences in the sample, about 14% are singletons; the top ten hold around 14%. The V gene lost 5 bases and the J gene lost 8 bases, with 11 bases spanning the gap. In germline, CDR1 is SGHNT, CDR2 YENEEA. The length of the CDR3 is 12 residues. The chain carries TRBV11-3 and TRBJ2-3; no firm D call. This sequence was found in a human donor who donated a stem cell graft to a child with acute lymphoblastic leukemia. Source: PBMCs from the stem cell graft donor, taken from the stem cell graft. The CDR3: CASSATTGTQYF. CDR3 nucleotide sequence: TGTGCCAGCAGCGCCACTACTGGTACGCAGTATTTT.